One sample yielded the 23 T cell receptor beta chains listed below, sequenced in a study of blood T cells in healthy people across ages. Through a sample-barcoded 5' primer and a J-beta primer mix, a second PCR was run for about 7 to 12 cycles. TCRdb processed the 5' RACE reads anew with MiXCR; each CDR3 protein has one entry. The sample holds about 670,000 distinct CDR3 sequences, 40% to 45% seen once. Sequenced sample: blood. These receptors came from a man aged 80 or over in good health.

V is TRBV30 and J is TRBJ2-3, with D perhaps TRBD1 or TRBD2 (5 bases each). V lost 0 bases and J lost 0, with 13 bases in between. The CDR3 is made up of 16 amino acids. Germline CDR1 and CDR2: GTSNPN and SVGIG (reference sequence). The CDR3 spells CAWSVWGSLSTDTQYF. In DNA form, the CDR3 reads TGTGCCTGGAGTGTTTGGGGGAGCTTGAGCACAGATACGCAGTATTTT. Filled out from reference TRBV30 and TRBJ2-3, the complete variable domain reads SQTIHQWPATLVQPVGSPLSLECTVEGTSNPNLYWYRQAAGRGLQLLFYSVGIGQISSEVPQNLSASRPQDRQFILSSKKLLLSDSGFYLCAWSVWGSLSTDTQYFGPGTRLTVL.

The gene calls are TRBV30 and TRBJ1-2, with 8 bases aligning to TRBD1. The V segment lost 3 bases and the J segment 4 bases; nucleotides outside the gene matches: 4. The CDR3 runs to 13 residues. Looked up from germline, CDR1 is GTSNPN and CDR2 is SVGIG (reference sequence). CDR3 DNA: TGTGCCTGGAGCAGGGGGCGCGGCTATGGCTACACCTTC. This gives the protein CAWSRGRGYGYTF.

Worth noting for this clonotype: Just one base apart from a much larger clone, this may be a read error. The V call is TRBV6-2 or TRBV6-3, the J call TRBJ2-5, with 7 positions matching TRBD1. V was clipped by 8 bases and J by 11 bases; unmatched bases: 11. The CDR3 length is 12 residues. In germline, CDR1 is MNHEY, CDR2 SVGEGT. In DNA, the CDR3 is TGTGCCAGCCAGAGACAGGGCTCGGAGCAGTACTTC. This translates into CASQRQGSEQYF.

This clonotype was picked up a small number of times. The gene calls are TRBV12-3 or TRBV12-4 and TRBJ2-7; D ambiguous. Trimming left V 3 bases short and J 4 bases short, with 10 bases between. The CDR3 is made up of 13 amino acids. CDR3 loop: CASSFSAAYEQYF. CDR3 coding DNA: TGTGCCAGCAGTTTTTCGGCAGCGTACGAGCAGTACTTC.

This chain links TRBV11-2 with TRBJ1-6; D gene uncertain. The CDR3 contains 14 residues. Trimming removed 0 bases from V and 7 bases from J, with 7 bases in between. The germline gives CDR1 SGHAT, CDR2 FQNNGV. The CDR3 DNA follows: TGTGCCAGCAGCTTAGACCTGTTGAATTCACCCCTCCACTTT. Its protein is CASSLDLLNSPLHF. Complete variable domain (other parts from reference TRBV11-2 and TRBJ1-6): EAGVAQSPRYKIIEKRQSVAFWCNPISGHATLYWYQQILGQGPKLLIQFQNNGVVDDSQLPKDRFSAERLKGVDSTLKIQPAKLEDSAVYLCASSLDLLNSPLHFGNGTRLTVT.

The chain links TRBV7-6 to TRBJ1-2, with 9 nucleotides matching TRBD1. With 4 bases clipped from V and 7 bases from J, the junction kept 10 bases outside the gene matches. Germline V CDR1 and CDR2: SGHVS, FNYEAQ. The CDR3 totals 15 residues. CDR3 amino acids: CASSYTAGQGGGYTF. Here the CDR3 DNA reads TGTGCCAGCAGCTACACGGCGGGACAGGGTGGTGGCTACACCTTC.

About this clonotype itself: The germline gene is not matched at one end of the junction; a read error may be the cause. This sequence joins TRBV7-2 and TRBJ2-3; maybe TRBD2 (5 bases). This CDR3 region has 16 residues. Germline lookup yields CDR1 SGHTA and CDR2 FQGNSA. The CDR3 coding sequence is TGTGCCAGCAGCTTAGTCCCGCGAGGGAACACAGAGACGCAGTATTTT. Translation gives CASSLVPRGNTETQYF.

This clonotype was counted between two and nine times. CDR3 residues: CASSQDGSSYNEQFF. In DNA form, the CDR3 reads TGTGCCAGCAGTCAGGACGGGAGCTCCTACAATGAGCAGTTCTTC. The chain employs TRBV27 and TRBJ2-1, with D perhaps matching TRBD2 (6 bases). The germline CDR1 and CDR2 sequences are MNHEY and SMNVEV (reference sequence). The CDR3 sequence is 15 residues long. V shed 5 bases and J shed 0 bases, with 11 bases lying between them.

In regard to this clonotype: A much larger clone lies one base from this, so it may be a read error. The chain uses TRBV29-1 and TRBJ2-4; TRBD1 is a possible D gene (5 bases). The V gene's germline CDR1 is SQVTM and CDR2 ANQGSEA. Trimming removed 4 bases from V and 5 bases from J, with 12 bases in between. CDR3 size: 13 residues. The CDR3 region has the DNA TGCAGCGTTGTAAGGCAGGGTGAAAACATTCAGTACTTC. Translating it yields CSVVRQGENIQYF.

This clonotype was seen only once. Given a much more abundant clone one base away, this may be a read error. The V gene is TRBV29-1, the J gene TRBJ2-3; D possibly corresponds to TRBD2 (5 bases). The CDR3 has 13 amino acids. Germline V lookup: CDR1 SQVTM, CDR2 ANQGSEA. The V end was cut by 8 bases, the J end by 4 bases, with 16 bases between. The CDR3 sequence: CSIFRENADTQYF. As DNA, the CDR3 is TGCAGCATTTTCCGGGAAAACGCAGATACGCAGTATTTT.

With respect to this clonotype: A much larger clone is a single base away; this may be a read error. V usage is TRBV29-1 and J usage is TRBJ2-5; unclear D gene. V dropped 7 bases and J dropped 2 bases, with 11 bases sitting between them. This CDR3 is 12 amino acids long. Germline V gene data show CDR1 as SQVTM and CDR2 as ANQGSEA. CDR3 coding DNA: TGCAGCGCTGTGGAACAGCAAGAGACCCAGTACTTC. Protein: CSAVEQQETQYF.

There are many counts of this clonotype. The chain couples TRBV10-3 to TRBJ1-1, with D tentatively TRBD1 (6 bases). The V end lost 10 bases, the J end lost 1 base, and 16 bases lay between the germline ends. From germline, CDR1 is ENHRY and CDR2 SYGVKD. This CDR3 contains 14 residues. Here the CDR3 reads CATTGRGSNTEAFF. The CDR3 coding sequence is TGTGCCACCACGGGAAGGGGGTCGAACACTGAAGCTTTCTTT.

The gene calls are TRBV5-1 and TRBJ2-7, with TRBD2 matching over 11 bases. The CDR3 covers 14 residues. Germline V gene data show CDR1 as SGHRS and CDR2 as YFSETQ. The V gene end was trimmed by 4 bases and the J gene end by 7 bases; junction bases not matched to a gene: 7. This CDR3 is CASSETSGNEEQYF. The CDR3 coding sequence is TGCGCCAGCAGCGAGACTAGCGGGAATGAAGAGCAGTACTTC.

This clonotype was observed a handful of times. V and J are TRBV7-2 and TRBJ2-1, with 8 bases lining up with TRBD2. The CDR3 is 15 amino acids. The ends lost 3 bases at V and 10 bases at J; junction bases unmatched: 11. The germline V gene encodes CDR1 SGHTA and CDR2 FQGNSA. CDR3 bases: TGTGCCAGCAGCTTCGGGACTAGTTCTCCTTGGGAGCAGTTCTTC. Protein product: CASSFGTSSPWEQFF.

This clonotype was seen just once. The chain is built from TRBV5-1 and TRBJ2-7; 14 bases are shared with TRBD2. The trim removed 0 bases at V and 3 bases at J, leaving 5 bases unmatched. CDR3 length: 17 amino acids. Per germline, CDR1 SGHRS and CDR2 YFSETQ. CDR3 nucleotide sequence: TGCGCCAGCAGCTTGGGGGGACTAGCGGGAGCAGGCTACGAGCAGTACTTC. Translated: CASSLGGLAGAGYEQYF.

Comment on this clonotype: A much larger clone lies a single base off, so this may be a read error. V and J are TRBV12-3 or TRBV12-4 and TRBJ2-3, with D tentatively TRBD1 or TRBD2 (5 bases each). This CDR3 is 14 amino acids long. V was pared by 5 bases and J by 1 base, with 10 bases between. CDR3 nucleotide sequence: TGTGCCAGCAGTCCCCGGGACCGCACAGATACGCAGTATTTT. Translation: CASSPRDRTDTQYF.

For this clonotype: At one end, the junction sequence differs from germline, possibly due to a read error. This rearrangement joins TRBV4-2 to TRBJ2-1; 10 bases are a match to TRBD2. The CDR3 consists of 17 residues. Germline V CDR1 and CDR2: LGHNA, YNFKEQ. The DNA for the CDR3 is TGTGTCAGCAGCCAACGGAGCGGGGGGGGTTCCTACAATGAGCAGTTCTTC. It encodes CVSSQRSGGGSYNEQFF.

The chain carries TRBV6-5 and TRBJ2-6; a possible D gene is TRBD1 (5 bases). This CDR3 region has 19 residues. V gave up 4 bases and J gave up 0 bases, with 19 bases separating them. Germline CDR1 and CDR2: MNHEY and SVGAGI. This CDR3 is CASSSGRDRGFSGANVLTF. The CDR3 nucleotides read TGTGCCAGCAGTTCGGGCCGAGACAGAGGATTCTCTGGGGCCAACGTCCTGACTTTC.

Turning to this clonotype: Mismatch with germline at one junction end may stem from a read error. CDR3 loop: CAGSPRVAGVVYEQFF. Written as DNA, the CDR3 is TGTGCCGGCAGTCCCCGAGTAGCGGGAGTAGTTTATGAGCAGTTCTTC. The genes are TRBV6-2 or TRBV6-3 and TRBJ2-1; 9 bases are a match to TRBD2. Germline V gene lookup returns CDR1 MNHEY and CDR2 SVGEGT. CDR3 length: 16 residues.

The CDR3 sequence: CASSNGQPPYEQYF. CDR3 bases: TGTGCCAGCAGCAACGGACAGCCCCCCTACGAGCAGTACTTC. The gene calls are TRBV11-2 and TRBJ2-7; a possible D gene is TRBD1 (6 bases). The germline V gene encodes CDR1 SGHAT and CDR2 FQNNGV. The CDR3 sequence is 14 residues long. V was cut by 5 bases and J by 2 bases, with 13 bases left in between.

This clonotype was seen a handful of times. The chain carries TRBV20-1 and TRBJ2-7; 8 bases are a match to TRBD2. J was trimmed by 7 bases and V by 2 bases; bases with no gene match: 16. From germline, CDR1 is DFQATT and CDR2 SNEGSKA (reference sequence). This CDR3 region has 16 residues. The CDR3 region has the DNA TGCAGTGCTAGAATAGCCAGCGGGGGAGTAGGCAATGAGCAGTACTTC. This encodes CSARIASGGVGNEQYF.

On this clonotype itself: This may be a read error, as it is one base from a much larger clone. The V call is TRBV29-1, the J call TRBJ2-7, with D unclear. Trimming removed 4 bases at V and 1 base at J, with 8 bases between. There are 12 residues in the CDR3. Looked up from germline, CDR1 is SQVTM and CDR2 is ANQGSEA. As DNA, the CDR3 is TGCAGCGTTGGTAAGGGTTCCTACGAGCAGTACTTC. It codes for CSVGKGSYEQYF.

The genes are TRBV7-2 and TRBJ2-1; 8 nucleotides match TRBD1. Germline values: CDR1 SGHTA, CDR2 FQGNSA. Trimming removed 5 bases from V and 2 bases from J; junction bases left unmatched: 5. CDR3 length equals 15 residues. CDR3 nucleotide sequence: TGTGCCAGCAGCCCACGACAGGGGCCCTACAATGAGCAGTTCTTC. This translates into CASSPRQGPYNEQFF.